The 17 T cell receptor beta chains presented below share a single source sample, sequenced in a study of cytomegalovirus exposure and HLA in healthy donors. The primer mix had 60 Vbeta and 13 Jbeta primers. Clones were read by immunoSEQ multiplex PCR, and TCRdb kept only the in-frame ones, dropping some. The table shows 280,000 or so clones, with 85% to 90% occurring only once. Input material: PBMCs. The receptors were gathered from a woman younger than 30 in good health and CMV-seronegative.

CDR3 residues: CASSISTQRDTGFHGYTF. The CDR3 DNA reads TGTGCCAGTAGTATATCTACCCAACGGGACACCGGTTTCCATGGCTACACCTTC. The J gene is TRBJ1-2, the V gene TRBV19; tentatively, D is TRBD1 (6 bases). Trimming shortened V by 2 bases and J by 6 bases, and 25 bases separated the two germline ends. CDR3 length: 18 amino acids. CDR1 is LNHDA, CDR2 SQIVND, per germline (reference sequence).

The chain uses TRBV5-6 and TRBJ1-2; D may be TRBD1 (5 bases). CDR3 length: 16 residues. The V and J ends lost 5 bases and 1 base respectively, with 18 bases between them. Germline V gene sequence: CDR1 SGHDT, CDR2 YYEEEE. The CDR3 sequence: CASSEFGGTNNYGYTF. Here the CDR3 DNA reads TGTGCCAGCAGTGAATTTGGGGGGACTAATAACTATGGCTACACCTTC. Full variable domain (outside the CDR3, taken from reference TRBV5-6 and TRBJ1-2): DAGVTQSPTHLIKTRGQQVTLRCSPKSGHDTVSWYQQALGQGPQFIFQYYEEEERQRGNFPDRFSGHQFPNYSSELNVNALLLGDSALYLCASSEFGGTNNYGYTFGSGTRLTVV.

The chain carries TRBV6-5 and TRBJ2-7; D not resolved. Trimming shortened V by 8 bases and J by 0 bases, and 8 bases separated the two germline ends. CDR3 size: 12 residues. From germline, CDR1 is MNHEY and CDR2 SVGAGI. CDR3 sequence (DNA): TGTGCCAGCGTGGCTAGCTCCTACGAGCAGTACTTC. It specifies CASVASSYEQYF.

CDR3 amino acids: CASSIGSRALASAGGYTF. CDR3 nucleotides: TGTGCCAGTAGTATTGGGTCTCGGGCCTTGGCTTCAGCGGGAGGCTACACCTTC. This chain links TRBV19 with TRBJ1-2; no firm D call. In germline, CDR1 is LNHDA, CDR2 SQIVND (reference sequence). V dropped 3 bases and J dropped 8 bases, with 28 bases sitting between them. The CDR3 covers 18 residues.

The chain couples TRBV5-1 to TRBJ2-5; 7 positions match TRBD1. This CDR3 is built from 15 residues. Germline V gives CDR1 SGHRS, CDR2 YFSETQ. V was clipped by 4 bases and J by 4 bases; unmatched bases: 10. CDR3 region: CASSPIGGSPETQYF. The CDR3 DNA reads as TGCGCCAGCAGCCCAATAGGGGGCTCCCCAGAGACCCAGTACTTC.

With regard to this clone: The same CDR3 is also encoded by other DNA sequences in this sample. The CDR3 spells CATSRGRGQGYEQYF. CDR3 DNA sequence: TGTGCCACCAGCAGAGGTAGGGGGCAGGGGTACGAGCAGTACTTC. The V call is TRBV15, the J call TRBJ2-7; 7 bases are shared with TRBD1. J lost 4 bases, V lost 1 base, and 7 bases had no gene match. Germline V gene lookup returns CDR1 LNHNV and CDR2 YYDKDF (reference sequence). The CDR3 covers 15 residues.

The chain carries TRBV4-1 and TRBJ2-2, with 11 bases lining up with TRBD2. The CDR3 length is 15 residues. The V gene's germline CDR1 is MGHRA and CDR2 YSYEKL. With 4 bases clipped from V and 5 bases from J, the junction kept 3 bases outside the gene matches. The CDR3, as DNA: TGCGCCAGCAGCCCTAGCGGGGGGAAAACCGGGGAGCTGTTTTTT. Translation gives CASSPSGGKTGELFF.

The chain is built from TRBV4-1 and TRBJ1-5; maybe TRBD1 (5 bases). The CDR3 sequence is 17 residues long. V was trimmed by 4 bases and J by 4 bases, leaving 20 bases between them. In germline, CDR1 is MGHRA, CDR2 YSYEKL. The CDR3 protein is CASSPAPAGMSNQPQHF. The CDR3 nucleotides read TGCGCCAGCAGCCCCGCCCCTGCAGGGATGTCGAATCAGCCCCAGCATTTT.

The genes are TRBV5-1 and TRBJ2-6; 12 bases agree with TRBD2. The length of the CDR3 is 18 residues. Germline V gene lookup returns CDR1 SGHRS and CDR2 YFSETQ. The J segment lost 4 bases and the V segment lost 0 bases, leaving 5 bases of the junction unmatched. CDR3 sequence: CASSLGLGLAGGANVLTF. In DNA form, the CDR3 reads TGCGCCAGCAGCTTGGGGCTGGGACTAGCGGGCGGGGCCAACGTCCTGACTTTC.

This clone is a singleton in its sample. This chain links TRBV9 with TRBJ1-2, with TRBD1 identical over 8 bases. The CDR3 contains 15 residues. CDR1 and CDR2 (germline): SGDLS, YYNGEE. With 0 bases clipped from V and 6 bases from J, the junction kept 7 bases outside the gene matches. CDR3 protein: CASSVAGTGKDGYTF. The CDR3 DNA sequence: TGTGCCAGCAGCGTAGCAGGGACAGGCAAAGATGGCTACACCTTC. Complete variable domain (other parts from reference TRBV9 and TRBJ1-2): DSGVTQTPKHLITATGQRVTLRCSPRSGDLSVYWYQQSLDQGLQFLIQYYNGEERAKGNILERFSAQQFPDLHSELNLSSLELGDSALYFCASSVAGTGKDGYTFGSGTRLTVV.

The rearrangement links TRBV7-8 to TRBJ2-7, with D tentatively TRBD1 (7 bases). V lost 5 bases and J lost 2, with 16 bases in between. CDR3 length equals 15 residues. Looked up from germline, CDR1 is SGHVS and CDR2 is FQNEAQ. The CDR3: CASSPRRDRTYEQYF. Here the CDR3 DNA reads TGTGCCAGCAGCCCAAGGAGGGACAGAACCTACGAGCAGTACTTC.

The chain recombines TRBV11-2 with TRBJ2-3, with 12 bases lining up with TRBD2. CDR3 length: 20 residues. Germline V gene data show CDR1 as SGHAT and CDR2 as FQNNGV. V was pared by 0 bases and J by 0 bases, with 10 bases of the junction left unmatched. The CDR3 nucleotides read TGTGCCAGCAGCTTAGATCACCTACTAGCGGGGGGCTTTAGCACAGATACGCAGTATTTT. Translation gives CASSLDHLLAGGFSTDTQYF.

CDR3 sequence (DNA): TGTGCCAGCAGCCCCCGGGAAGGGGGCATCGCAGATACGCAGTATTTT. Translation gives CASSPREGGIADTQYF. The chain joins TRBV9 to TRBJ2-3; 7 nucleotides agree with TRBD1. This CDR3 region has 16 residues. Germline CDR1 and CDR2: SGDLS and YYNGEE. Trimming at V came to 4 bases and at J to 4 bases, leaving 12 bases not matched to a gene. Drawing the rest from reference TRBV9 and TRBJ2-3, the complete variable domain is DSGVTQTPKHLITATGQRVTLRCSPRSGDLSVYWYQQSLDQGLQFLIQYYNGEERAKGNILERFSAQQFPDLHSELNLSSLELGDSALYFCASSPREGGIADTQYFGPGTRLTVL.

The chain joins TRBV6-1 to TRBJ2-5; D might be TRBD2 (6 bases). From germline, CDR1 is MNHNS and CDR2 SASEGT. V lost 0 bases, J lost 5 bases, and 7 bases lay in between. The CDR3 is 13 residues long. Written as DNA, the CDR3 is TGTGCCAGCAGTGAAGCGGCGGGGGAGACCCAGTACTTC. Its protein is CASSEAAGETQYF.

The genes are TRBV7-9 and TRBJ2-4; the D gene is possibly TRBD1 (5 bases). The CDR3 extends over 15 amino acids. Trimming cost V 0 bases and J 4 bases, with 10 bases left between them. The germline gives CDR1 SEHNR, CDR2 FQNEAQ (reference sequence). The CDR3 nucleotides read TGTGCCAGCAGCTTAGCCAGGGTCGATAAAAACATTCAGTACTTC. It codes for CASSLARVDKNIQYF.

This chain links TRBV6-6 with TRBJ1-3, with unresolved D. The ends were cut back, 4 bases at V and 4 bases at J, with 8 bases in the middle. There are 13 residues in the CDR3. Germline V gene data show CDR1 as MNHNY and CDR2 as SVGAGI (reference sequence). The CDR3 sequence: CASSLTGGNTIYF. The CDR3 DNA follows: TGTGCCAGCAGTTTAACGGGGGGAAACACCATATATTTT.

The genes are TRBV6-5 and TRBJ2-3; 7 nucleotides line up with TRBD2. The CDR3 covers 14 residues. V trimming: 7 bases; J trimming: 1 base; junction bases outside the gene matches: 5. Germline CDR1 reads MNHEY; CDR2 reads SVGAGI. CDR3 DNA: TGTGCCAGCAATCGAGCGGGACGCACAGATACGCAGTATTTT. It translates to CASNRAGRTDTQYF.